The clone carrying this T cell receptor beta chain was picked up many times. This entry belongs to a study of spatial heterogeneity in lung cancer. Looking at the study overall: Detection consistently captured more beta-chain sequences than alpha-chain sequences.

Unique molecular identifiers, one per molecule, were present on every TCR cDNA molecule. In TCRdb, the 5' RACE reads were re-called with MiXCR into one record per CDR3 protein. The sample shows approximately 11,000 distinct CDR3 sequences, less than 5% of them seen only once. Time point noted: sample taken at primary tumor resection. Tumor, nontumor lung or frozen PBMC supplied whole RNA that was sequenced unsorted. Samples were obtained from approximately 72 donors, all untreated early-stage non-small cell lung cancer patients. Trimming stripped 4 bases from V and 3 bases from J, with 9 bases between. Germline V gives CDR1 SQVTM, CDR2 ANQGSEA. This CDR3 contains 12 residues.

Source: normal lung tissue next to the tumor, taken at surgery. This receptor was obtained from a male donor with early-stage non-small cell lung cancer. This sequence joins TRBV29-1 and TRBJ2-5, with D unresolved. CDR3 sequence reads: CSVVSREETQYF. The DNA for the CDR3 is TGCAGCGTTGTGAGCAGAGAAGAGACCCAGTACTTC.